These 18 T cell receptor beta chains originate from one sample sequenced in a study of shared clonotypes between healthy human individuals. Some clones are missing from TCRdb's copy, which holds only in-frame ones; the method was immunoSEQ multiplex PCR. The table includes about 1.5 million clones, 95% to 99% detected once. The sequenced material came from naive CD4+ T cells sorted from blood. Subset indicated: CD45RA+ positively selected. All receptors come from a man between 25 and 39 years old in good health.

The J gene is TRBJ2-3, the V gene TRBV18; a weak D match, TRBD2 (5 bases). This CDR3 has 15 amino acids. CDR1 is KGHSH, CDR2 LQKENI, per germline. V was clipped by 3 bases and J by 4 bases, with 14 bases between them. This CDR3 reads CASSPGRSGSDTQYF. DNA for the CDR3: TGTGCCAGCTCACCGGGTCGTTCGGGATCAGATACGCAGTATTTT.

V usage is TRBV7-8 and J usage is TRBJ2-5, with D perhaps TRBD1 or TRBD2 (5 bases each). With 7 bases removed from V and 3 bases from J, the gap between germline ends came to 21 bases. The CDR3 is made up of 16 amino acids. Germline V lookup: CDR1 SGHVS, CDR2 FQNEAQ. The CDR3 DNA is TGTGCCAGCACCACCGGGGCAGGTGTGTTGAAAGAGACCCAGTACTTC. This codes for CASTTGAGVLKETQYF.

The chain links TRBV7-9 to TRBJ1-1, with D possibly being TRBD1 (5 bases). Trimming cost V 4 bases and J 6 bases, with 18 bases left between them. The CDR3 is 15 amino acids. Germline V gene sequence: CDR1 SEHNR, CDR2 FQNEAQ (reference sequence). The CDR3 protein is CASSSFGLRGPEAFF. CDR3 DNA: TGTGCCAGCAGCTCCTTTGGTTTAAGGGGTCCTGAAGCTTTCTTT.

The chain links TRBV30 to TRBJ1-1; 10 nucleotides line up with TRBD1. CDR1 and CDR2 (germline): GTSNPN, SVGIG (reference sequence). CDR3 length equals 12 residues. V shed 7 bases and J 4 bases; nucleotides not matched to a gene: 3. For the CDR3, the DNA is TGTGCCTTGGACAGGGGGAGCACTGAAGCTTTCTTT. As protein: CALDRGSTEAFF.

This chain links TRBV11-2 with TRBJ2-7, with 8 bases fitting TRBD1. In germline, CDR1 is SGHAT, CDR2 FQNNGV. V shed 5 bases and J 4 bases; nucleotides not matched to a gene: 7. This CDR3 is built from 14 residues. CDR3 sequence (DNA): TGTGCCAGCAGCCTAGGGACAGGACAATACGAGCAGTACTTC. Its protein product is CASSLGTGQYEQYF.

V gene TRBV5-1 combines with J gene TRBJ2-6, with TRBD1 as a possible D gene (6 bases). The germline V and J ends were trimmed by 6 bases and 2 bases, with 9 bases remaining between them. CDR1 and CDR2 from the germline V gene are SGHRS and YFSETQ. The CDR3 has 14 residues. The CDR3 bases are TGCGCCAGCAATCAGGGGACTGGGGCCAACGTCCTGACTTTC. It is translated as CASNQGTGANVLTF.

This chain links TRBV28 with TRBJ2-3; 7 positions match TRBD1. The V gene's germline CDR1 is MDHEN and CDR2 SYDVKM. The CDR3 runs 13 residues. After removal of 7 bases from V and 2 bases from J, the junction contained 3 bases not matched to a gene. CDR3 amino acids: CASMDRSTDTQYF. DNA for the CDR3: TGTGCCAGCATGGACAGGTCCACAGATACGCAGTATTTT.

This chain joins TRBV5-1 and TRBJ1-2; TRBD1 matches 7 bases. The CDR3 covers 15 residues. Trimming removed 3 bases from V and 3 bases from J; junction bases left unmatched: 8. Germline values: CDR1 SGHRS, CDR2 YFSETQ. The DNA of the CDR3 is TGCGCCAGCAGCTCAACGGGACAGAGCGACTATGGCTACACCTTC. It is translated as CASSSTGQSDYGYTF.

The rearrangement joins TRBV5-1 to TRBJ2-3; 13 nucleotides agree with TRBD2. The CDR3 is made up of 15 amino acids. Germline CDR1 reads SGHRS; CDR2 reads YFSETQ. The V gene end was trimmed by 4 bases and the J gene end by 1 base; junction bases not matched to a gene: 0. CDR3 in amino acids: CASSGLAGGTDTQYF. CDR3 DNA: TGCGCCAGCAGCGGACTAGCGGGAGGCACAGATACGCAGTATTTT.

The CDR3 here is CASSTYGQGNQPQHF. The CDR3 bases are TGTGCCAGTAGTACGTACGGACAGGGCAATCAGCCCCAGCATTTT. The chain is built from TRBV19 and TRBJ1-5; 7 bases match TRBD1. The CDR3 is 15 amino acids. The J segment lost 2 bases and the V segment lost 4 bases, leaving 5 bases of the junction unmatched. CDR1 LNHDA and CDR2 SQIVND come from the germline V gene (reference sequence).

The V gene is TRBV28, the J gene TRBJ1-2, with no clear D. V was pared by 1 base and J by 6 bases, with 6 bases between. The V gene's germline CDR1 is MDHEN and CDR2 SYDVKM. This CDR3 is 12 amino acids long. The CDR3, as DNA: TGTGCCAGCAGTTTATTGGGAGATGGCTACACCTTC. Residues: CASSLLGDGYTF.

The CDR3 loop reads CASSMLVPSSGELFF. CDR3 bases: TGTGCCAGTAGTATGCTAGTGCCCTCTTCCGGGGAGCTGTTTTTT. The chain couples TRBV19 to TRBJ2-2; no firm D call. The CDR3 has 15 amino acids. Between the trimmed V and J ends, which lost 3 bases and 6 bases, there was a span of 14 bases. Germline CDR1 reads LNHDA; CDR2 reads SQIVND (reference sequence). The whole variable domain, filled in from reference TRBV19 and TRBJ2-2, reads DGGITQSPKYLFRKEGQNVTLSCEQNLNHDAMYWYRQDPGQGLRLIYYSQIVNDFQKGDIAEGYSVSREKKESFPLTVTSAQKNPTAFYLCASSMLVPSSGELFFGEGSRLTVL.

In DNA, the CDR3 is TGTGCCATCAGTGAGATCGGGGGGAATCAGCCCCAGCATTTT. It codes for CAISEIGGNQPQHF. This chain uses TRBV10-3 with TRBJ1-5; D may be TRBD1 (5 bases). The CDR3 length is 14 residues. The germline V and J ends were trimmed by 2 bases and 4 bases, with 9 bases remaining between them. Germline values: CDR1 ENHRY, CDR2 SYGVKD.

The chain links TRBV19 to TRBJ2-5; 14 bases line up with TRBD2. The CDR3 is 15 residues long. CDR1 is LNHDA, CDR2 SQIVND, per germline (reference sequence). Losses at the gene ends were 5 bases for V and 5 bases for J; bases not matched to a gene: 4. The CDR3 DNA reads TGTGCCAGTAGTGCGGGACTAGCGGGGGAGGAGACCCAGTACTTC. As protein: CASSAGLAGEETQYF.

CDR3 protein: CASSLGGLEYEQYF. Written as DNA, the CDR3 is TGTGCCAGCAGTTTGGGGGGGCTTGAGTACGAGCAGTACTTC. This chain joins TRBV28 and TRBJ2-7; tentatively, D is TRBD2 (7 bases). Trimming cost V 3 bases and J 4 bases, with 13 bases left between them. The germline V gene has CDR1 MDHEN and CDR2 SYDVKM. This CDR3 contains 14 residues.

The J gene is TRBJ2-3, the V gene TRBV9, with TRBD2 matching 10 bases. The germline gives CDR1 SGDLS, CDR2 YYNGEE. Germline trimming cut 0 bases from V and 2 bases from J; bases unmatched to any gene: 18. This CDR3 region has 21 residues. The CDR3 DNA reads TGTGCCAGCAGCGTAGATGGACGAGGGGCTAGCGGGAGTGGATTCACAGATACGCAGTATTTT. Protein sequence: CASSVDGRGASGSGFTDTQYF. The full variable domain, rest sourced from reference TRBV9 and TRBJ2-3, is DSGVTQTPKHLITATGQRVTLRCSPRSGDLSVYWYQQSLDQGLQFLIQYYNGEERAKGNILERFSAQQFPDLHSELNLSSLELGDSALYFCASSVDGRGASGSGFTDTQYFGPGTRLTVL.

With respect to this clone: This specimen includes other DNA sequences encoding the same CDR3. The chain recombines TRBV5-1 with TRBJ2-1, with 13 bases lining up with TRBD2. The germline V gene encodes CDR1 SGHRS and CDR2 YFSETQ. Unmatched junction bases numbered 4, after V lost 2 bases and J lost 8 bases. The CDR3 spans 15 residues. This CDR3 reads CASSLGLAGVDEQFF. The CDR3 coding sequence is TGCGCCAGCAGCTTAGGACTAGCGGGAGTGGATGAGCAGTTCTTC.

The chain is built from TRBV5-1 and TRBJ2-7, with D unresolved. The V end was cut by 0 bases, the J end by 3 bases, with 7 bases between. Germline CDR1 is SGHRS and CDR2 is YFSETQ. This CDR3 spans 13 amino acids. CDR3 DNA: TGCGCCAGCAGCTTGGTACGATTCTACGAGCAGTACTTC. Translated: CASSLVRFYEQYF.